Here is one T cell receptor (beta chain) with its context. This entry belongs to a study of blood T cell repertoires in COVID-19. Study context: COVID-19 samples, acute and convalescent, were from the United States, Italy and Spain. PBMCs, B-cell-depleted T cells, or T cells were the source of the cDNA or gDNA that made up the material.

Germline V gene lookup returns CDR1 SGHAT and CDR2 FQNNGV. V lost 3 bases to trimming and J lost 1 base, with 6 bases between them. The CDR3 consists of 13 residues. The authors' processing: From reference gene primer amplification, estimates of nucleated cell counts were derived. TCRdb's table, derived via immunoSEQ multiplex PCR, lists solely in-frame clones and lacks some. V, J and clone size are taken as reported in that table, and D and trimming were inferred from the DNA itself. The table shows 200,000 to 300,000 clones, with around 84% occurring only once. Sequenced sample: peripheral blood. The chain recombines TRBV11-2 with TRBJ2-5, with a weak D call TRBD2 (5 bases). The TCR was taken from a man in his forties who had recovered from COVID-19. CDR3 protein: CASSFSAQETQYF. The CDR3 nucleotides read TGTGCCAGCAGCTTTAGCGCCCAAGAGACCCAGTACTTC.